The clone carrying this T cell receptor beta chain was seen many times. The data were obtained in a study of T cells in Graves' hyperthyroidism and ophthalmopathy. The CDR3 covers 18 residues. Germline trimming cut 4 bases from V and 0 bases from J; bases unmatched to any gene: 13. Amplified regions were TCR beta CDR3 sequences from RNA transcripts. First-round RT-PCR with HTBI primers amplified the TCR CDR3 region. One entry per CDR3 protein results from TCRdb running MiXCR on the multiplex PCR reads. The sample includes more than 500,000 distinct CDR3 sequences, about a sixth seen only once; the top ten take less than 4.5%.

The chain carries TRBV12-3 or TRBV12-4 and TRBJ2-3; 7 bases are a match to TRBD1. The TCR was taken from a woman aged 25 to 39 with Graves' hyperthyroidism. Sequenced: blood. CDR3: CASSSMFDREGSTDTQYF. CDR3 bases: TGTGCCAGCAGTTCCATGTTTGACAGGGAAGGCAGCACAGATACGCAGTATTTT.